The rows below give T cell receptor beta chains drawn from one sample of a study of blood T cell repertoires in COVID-19. The data were produced by immunoSEQ multiplex PCR, yet TCRdb's version contains in-frame clones alone and is incomplete. This sample has some 70,000 clones; roughly 80% occur once, and the top ten carry just under 10%. The sequencing sample was made of peripheral blood. These receptors were taken from a woman in her forties or fifties with acute or convalescent COVID-19. Both conserved end residues are part of each CDR3. The D gene is left open where the match is weak. Clone size, where shown, is once, few, many, or a class for clones that have expanded.

V,J,D,size,CDR3,DNA
TRBV3-1/TRBV3-2,TRBJ2-7,-,-,CASSQTRVYEQYF,TGTGCCAGCAGCCAAACGAGGGTTTACGAGCAGTACTTC
TRBV19,TRBJ2-1,TRBD2,-,CASKPETSGSASQFF,TGTGCCAGTAAACCAGAGACTAGCGGGAGCGCGTCGCAGTTCTTC
TRBV2,TRBJ1-1,TRBD1,-,CASSEETGGTEAFF,TGTGCCAGCAGTGAGGAGACAGGGGGGACTGAAGCTTTCTTT
TRBV28,TRBJ2-5,-,-,CASSHRQGGETQYF,TGTGCCAGCAGTCACAGACAGGGAGGCGAGACCCAGTACTTC
TRBV5-1,TRBJ1-5,TRBD1,-,CASSQGAEENQPQHF,TGCGCCAGCTCACAGGGGGCGGAAGAGAATCAGCCCCAGCATTTT
TRBV6-2/TRBV6-3,TRBJ1-3,-,-,CASSSPGTGNTIYF,TGTGCCAGCAGTAGCCCAGGAACTGGAAACACCATATATTTT
TRBV29-1,TRBJ2-2,TRBD1,-,CSVRQGANTGELFF,TGCAGCGTCCGACAGGGAGCGAACACCGGGGAGCTGTTTTTT
TRBV25-1,TRBJ1-3,TRBD1,-,CASIRQGTGNTIYF,TGTGCCAGCATTCGACAGGGCACTGGAAACACCATATATTTT
TRBV18,TRBJ2-4,-,few,CASSPAAKNIQYF,TGTGCCAGCTCACCAGCCGCGAAAAACATTCAGTACTTC
TRBV2,TRBJ1-1,TRBD1,-,CASSGQGAWNTEAFF,TGTGCCAGCAGTGGACAGGGGGCTTGGAACACTGAAGCTTTCTTT
TRBV5-1,TRBJ2-3,TRBD2,few,CASSYGASGGMADTQYF,TGCGCCAGCAGCTACGGAGCTAGCGGGGGGATGGCAGATACGCAGTATTTT
TRBV7-3,TRBJ1-6,-,few,CASSRSGERNSPLHF,TGTGCCAGCAGCCGCTCCGGGGAAAGGAATTCACCCCTCCACTTT
TRBV11-2,TRBJ2-7,-,-,CASTSQGGEQYF,TGTGCCAGCACTTCTCAGGGAGGCGAGCAGTACTTC
TRBV6-6,TRBJ1-3,-,many,CATSQGSGNTIYF,TGTGCCACCTCCCAGGGGTCTGGAAACACCATATATTTT
TRBV6-6,TRBJ1-4,TRBD1,-,CASSTGQAIEKLFF,TGTGCCAGCAGTACGGGACAGGCTATTGAAAAACTGTTTTTT
TRBV2,TRBJ2-1,TRBD1,once,CASSDRKQGVNEQFF,TGTGCCAGCAGTGATCGGAAACAGGGGGTAAATGAGCAGTTCTTC
TRBV12-5,TRBJ2-3,TRBD1,-,CASGLQGTDTQYF,TGTGCTAGTGGTTTACAGGGGACAGATACGCAGTATTTT
TRBV27,TRBJ1-5,-,-,CASSLFAATGGQPQHF,TGTGCCAGCAGTTTATTCGCGGCCACCGGAGGTCAGCCCCAGCATTTT
TRBV9,TRBJ1-1,-,-,CASSNMNTEAFF,TGTGCCAGCAGCAACATGAACACTGAAGCTTTCTTT
TRBV7-3,TRBJ2-2,TRBD2,-,CASSLTQTSGKTGELFF,TGTGCCAGCAGCTTAACTCAGACTAGCGGGAAGACCGGGGAGCTGTTTTTT
TRBV9,TRBJ1-4,TRBD1,few,CASSASGGNEKLFF,TGTGCCAGCAGCGCCTCAGGGGGTAATGAAAAACTGTTTTTT
TRBV5-1,TRBJ2-1,TRBD1,-,CASSRDRTYGEQFF,TGCGCCAGCAGCCGGGACAGGACCTACGGTGAGCAGTTCTTC
TRBV4-2,TRBJ2-7,TRBD2,-,CASSQDLSIAGARYEQYF,TGTGCCAGCAGCCAAGATTTGTCGATAGCGGGGGCCCGCTACGAGCAGTACTTC
TRBV7-9,TRBJ2-1,-,-,CASSDIDNEQFF,TGTGCCAGCAGCGATATAGACAATGAGCAGTTCTTC
TRBV5-6,TRBJ2-1,TRBD2,-,CASSLGGLAGLEQFF,TGTGCCAGCAGCCTAGGGGGACTAGCGGGTTTAGAGCAGTTCTTC
TRBV2,TRBJ1-5,TRBD1,-,CASSGTGEDQPQHF,TGTGCCAGCAGTGGGACAGGGGAAGATCAGCCCCAGCATTTT
TRBV13,TRBJ1-2,-,few,CASRQQGMNYGYTF,TGTGCCAGCAGACAACAGGGTATGAACTATGGCTACACCTTC
TRBV6-5,TRBJ1-5,-,-,CASRVSELPQHF,TGTGCCAGCCGGGTCAGCGAATTGCCCCAGCATTTT
TRBV6-2/TRBV6-3,TRBJ1-5,-,-,CASSYLADNQPQHF,TGTGCCAGCAGTTACTTGGCAGACAATCAGCCCCAGCATTTT
TRBV7-6,TRBJ1-2,-,-,CASSVQTGPGYGYTF,TGTGCCAGCAGCGTACAGACAGGCCCCGGCTATGGCTACACCTTC
TRBV5-1,TRBJ1-1,TRBD1,-,CASSQGTGGLEDTEAFF,TGCGCCAGCAGCCAGGGGACAGGGGGACTGGAGGACACTGAAGCTTTCTTT
TRBV30,TRBJ2-5,-,-,CAWSDGETQYF,TGTGCCTGGAGCGACGGGGAGACCCAGTACTTC
TRBV3-1/TRBV3-2,TRBJ1-1,TRBD1,-,CASSTTGQANTEAFF,TGTGCCAGCAGCACTACTGGACAGGCGAACACTGAAGCTTTCTTT
TRBV18,TRBJ2-2,-,-,CASSPGTVSIGELFF,TGTGCCAGCTCACCCGGGACTGTCTCAATCGGGGAGCTGTTTTTT
TRBV11-2,TRBJ1-4,-,few,CASSRTAATNEKLFF,TGTGCCAGCAGCAGAACAGCCGCAACTAATGAAAAACTGTTTTTT
TRBV3-1/TRBV3-2,TRBJ1-1,-,-,CASSGRLGLEAFF,TGTGCCAGCAGCGGACGCCTAGGACTTGAAGCTTTCTTT
TRBV3-1/TRBV3-2,TRBJ1-5,TRBD1,-,CASSRGTANQPQHF,TGTGCCAGCAGCCGTGGGACAGCCAATCAGCCCCAGCATTTT
TRBV7-8,TRBJ1-2,-,-,CAPSLRGYGYTF,TGTGCCCCCAGCTTAAGGGGCTATGGCTACACCTTC
TRBV27,TRBJ1-6,-,-,CASSLGSQRTSPLHF,TGTGCCAGCAGTCTCGGATCTCAGCGAACTTCACCCCTCCACTTT
TRBV2,TRBJ1-5,-,-,CASSMSSSNQPQHF,TGTGCCAGCAGTATGTCCTCGAGCAATCAGCCCCAGCATTTT